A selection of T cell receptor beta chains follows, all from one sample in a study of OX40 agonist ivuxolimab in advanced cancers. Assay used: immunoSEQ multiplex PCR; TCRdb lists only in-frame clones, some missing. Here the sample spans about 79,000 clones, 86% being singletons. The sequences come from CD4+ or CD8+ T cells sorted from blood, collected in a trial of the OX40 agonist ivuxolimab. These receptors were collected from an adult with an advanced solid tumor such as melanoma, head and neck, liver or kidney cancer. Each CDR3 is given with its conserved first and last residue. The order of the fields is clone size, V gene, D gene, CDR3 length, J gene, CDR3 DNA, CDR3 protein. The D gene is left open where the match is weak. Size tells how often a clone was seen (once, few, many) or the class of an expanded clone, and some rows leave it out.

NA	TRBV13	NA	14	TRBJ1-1	TGTGCCAGCAGCTCAGTCAGGGTAGGGACTGAAGCTTTCTTT	CASSSVRVGTEAFF
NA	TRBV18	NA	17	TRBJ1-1	TGTGCCAGCTCACCACTTCGTCGGAACACCATGAACACTGAAGCTTTCTTT	CASSPLRRNTMNTEAFF
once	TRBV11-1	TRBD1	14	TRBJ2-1	TGTGCCAGCAGCGTGGGACAGGGGGTCAATGAGCAGTTCTTC	CASSVGQGVNEQFF
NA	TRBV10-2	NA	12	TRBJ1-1	TGCGCCAGCGCAAGGACGAACACTGAAGCTTTCTTT	CASARTNTEAFF
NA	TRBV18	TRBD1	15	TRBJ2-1	TGTGCCAGCTCACCTCGCCCAGGGGGTGGCGTTGAGCAGTTCTTC	CASSPRPGGGVEQFF
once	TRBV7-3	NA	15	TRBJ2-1	TGTGCCAGCAGTCTCGGGATTGGGGACTACAATGAGCAGTTCTTC	CASSLGIGDYNEQFF
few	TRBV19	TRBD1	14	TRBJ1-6	TGTGCCAGTAGACCGACAGGGGGCGATTCACCCCTCCACTTT	CASRPTGGDSPLHF
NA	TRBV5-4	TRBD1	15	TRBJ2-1	TGTGCCAGCAGCCCAGACAGGGAGCCCTACAATGAGCAGTTCTTC	CASSPDREPYNEQFF
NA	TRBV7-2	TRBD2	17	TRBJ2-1	TGTGCCAGCAGCTTTAGGGAGAGCGGGAGTATCCCCAATGAGCAGTTCTTC	CASSFRESGSIPNEQFF
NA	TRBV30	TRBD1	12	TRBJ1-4	TGTGCCTATCGGACAGGAATTGAAAAACTGTTTTTT	CAYRTGIEKLFF
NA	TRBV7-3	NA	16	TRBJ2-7	TGTGCCAGCAGCTCCCGAGAGGGTGATTCCTCCTACGAGCAGTACTTC	CASSSREGDSSYEQYF
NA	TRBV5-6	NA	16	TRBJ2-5	TGTGCCAGCAGACAAAAACCTCCACAGGGCACAGAGACCCAGTACTTC	CASRQKPPQGTETQYF
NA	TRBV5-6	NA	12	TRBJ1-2	TGTGCCAGCAGCTTGGTGGTGGGGCACGACACCTTC	CASSLVVGHDTF
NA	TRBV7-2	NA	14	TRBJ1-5	TGTGCCAGCAGCTTAGATGTAATGGTGCAGCCCCAGCATTTT	CASSLDVMVQPQHF
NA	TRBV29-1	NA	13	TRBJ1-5	TGCAGCGTCGGAGGGGATTCGGGTCAGCCCCAGCATTTT	CSVGGDSGQPQHF
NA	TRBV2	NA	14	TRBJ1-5	TGTGCCAGCAGTGATTGGGGCGCCAATCAGCCCCAGCATTTT	CASSDWGANQPQHF
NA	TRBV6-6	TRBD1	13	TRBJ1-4	TGTGCCAGCAGGCCAGGGGGGGGAGAAAAACTGTTTTTT	CASRPGGGEKLFF
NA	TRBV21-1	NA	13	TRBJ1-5	TGTGCCAGCAGCAAAGGACATAATCAGCCCCAGCATTTT	CASSKGHNQPQHF
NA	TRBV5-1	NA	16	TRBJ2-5	TGCGCCAGCAGCTTGGTCGGTGAGCTAGAGCAAGAGACCCAGTACTTC	CASSLVGELEQETQYF
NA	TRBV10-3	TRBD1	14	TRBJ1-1	TGTGCCATCAGAGGACAGGGGATGAACACTGAAGCTTTCTTT	CAIRGQGMNTEAFF
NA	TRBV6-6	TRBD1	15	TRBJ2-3	TGTGCCAGCAGTAACCGGGACAGGGGGACAGATACGCAGTATTTT	CASSNRDRGTDTQYF
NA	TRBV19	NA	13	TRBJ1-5	TGTGCCAGTAGTATAAGCGGGGATCAGCCCCAGCATTTT	CASSISGDQPQHF
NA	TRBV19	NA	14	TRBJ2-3	TGTGCCAGTAGTATTGGAGTAGCAGCAGATACGCAGTATTTT	CASSIGVAADTQYF
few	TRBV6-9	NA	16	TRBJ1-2	TGTGCCAGCAGTTATTCACGGGAGATTAAAAGTCACGGCTACACCTTC	CASSYSREIKSHGYTF
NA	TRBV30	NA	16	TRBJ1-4	TGTGCCTGCCGCCTAAGTTGGGTTAGGGGAAATGAAAAACTGTTTTTT	CACRLSWVRGNEKLFF
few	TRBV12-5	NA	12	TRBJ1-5	TGTGCTAGTGGTTTGGTATCCGAGCCCCAGCATTTT	CASGLVSEPQHF
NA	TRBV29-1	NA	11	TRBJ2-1	TGCAGCGTTGAGCGGTTAGCGGCTGAGTTCTTC	CSVERLAAEFF
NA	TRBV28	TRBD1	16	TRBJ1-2	TGTGCCAGCAGCCGTATCGGACAGGCGCCCGACTATGGCTACACCTTC	CASSRIGQAPDYGYTF
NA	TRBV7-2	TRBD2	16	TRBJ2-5	TGTGCCAGCAGCTTAGATGTAGCGGGAGGGCTGAAGACCCAGTACTTC	CASSLDVAGGLKTQYF
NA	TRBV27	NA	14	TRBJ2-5	TGTGCCACCAGCCACCGGGGGCCGGGGGAGACCCAGTACTTC	CATSHRGPGETQYF
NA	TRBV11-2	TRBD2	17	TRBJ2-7	TGTGCCAGCAGCCGACCAGATCTAGCGGGAGATACCTACGAGCAGTACTTC	CASSRPDLAGDTYEQYF
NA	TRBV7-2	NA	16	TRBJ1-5	TGTGCCAGCAGCTTAGTCGGGGTTAACGGCAATCAGCCCCAGCATTTT	CASSLVGVNGNQPQHF
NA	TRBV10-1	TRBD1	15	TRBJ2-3	TGCGCCAGCAGTGAATACAGGGGGAAATCAGATACGCAGTATTTT	CASSEYRGKSDTQYF